The entry below describes one T cell receptor (beta chain). The data were taken from a study of memory CD4+ T cells and cytomegalovirus serostatus. This table comes from immunoSEQ multiplex PCR, and its TCRdb copy is limited to in-frame clones, with some not included. Among about 40,000 clones listed, 76% were seen once. The sort gate was single viable CD3+CD4+CD8-CD45RO+ cells for memory CD4+ T cells. The germline gives CDR1 LNHDA, CDR2 SQIVND (reference sequence). Trimming took off 5 bases at V and 3 bases at J, with 11 bases between the two ends. The CDR3 runs to 13 residues. This clonotype was sampled from an adult in good health and CMV-seronegative. What was sequenced was memory CD4+ T cells from blood. The gene calls are TRBV19 and TRBJ2-7; D is undetermined. CDR3 loop: CASSEVVGYEQYF. The CDR3 coding sequence is TGTGCCAGTAGTGAGGTAGTAGGCTACGAGCAGTACTTC.